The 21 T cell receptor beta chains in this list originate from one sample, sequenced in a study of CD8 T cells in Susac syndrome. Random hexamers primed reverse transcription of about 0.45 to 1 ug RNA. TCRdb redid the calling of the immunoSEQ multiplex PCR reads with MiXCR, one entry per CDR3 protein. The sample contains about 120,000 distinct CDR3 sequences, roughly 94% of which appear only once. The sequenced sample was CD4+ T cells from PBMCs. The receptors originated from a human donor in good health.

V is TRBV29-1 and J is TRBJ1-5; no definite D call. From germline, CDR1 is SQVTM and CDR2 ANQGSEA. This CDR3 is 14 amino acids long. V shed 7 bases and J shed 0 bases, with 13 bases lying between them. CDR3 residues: CSAVSGYSNQPQHF. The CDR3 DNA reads TGCAGCGCCGTGTCCGGGTATAGCAATCAGCCCCAGCATTTT.

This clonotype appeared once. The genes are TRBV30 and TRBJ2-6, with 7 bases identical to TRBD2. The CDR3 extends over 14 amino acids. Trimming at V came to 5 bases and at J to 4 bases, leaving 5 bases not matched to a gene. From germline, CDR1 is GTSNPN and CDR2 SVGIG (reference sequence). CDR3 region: CAWDGGNGANVLTF. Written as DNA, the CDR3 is TGTGCCTGGGACGGGGGGAACGGGGCCAACGTCCTGACTTTC.

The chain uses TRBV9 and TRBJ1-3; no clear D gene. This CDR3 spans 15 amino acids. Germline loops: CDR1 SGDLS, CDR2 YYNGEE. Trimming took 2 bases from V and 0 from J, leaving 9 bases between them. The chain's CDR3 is CASSVSAVSGNTIYF. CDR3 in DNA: TGTGCCAGCAGCGTCAGTGCAGTCTCTGGAAACACCATATATTTT.

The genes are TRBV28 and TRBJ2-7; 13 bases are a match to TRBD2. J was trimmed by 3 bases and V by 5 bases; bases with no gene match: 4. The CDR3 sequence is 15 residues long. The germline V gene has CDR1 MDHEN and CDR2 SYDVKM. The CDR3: CASSRLAGGVYEQYF. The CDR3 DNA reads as TGTGCCAGCAGTCGACTAGCGGGAGGAGTCTACGAGCAGTACTTC.

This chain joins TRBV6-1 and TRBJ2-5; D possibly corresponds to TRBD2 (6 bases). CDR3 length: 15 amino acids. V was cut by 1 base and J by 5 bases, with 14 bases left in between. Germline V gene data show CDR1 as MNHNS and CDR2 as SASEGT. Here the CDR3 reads CASSEGAGRSETQYF. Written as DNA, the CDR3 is TGTGCCAGCAGTGAAGGGGCGGGACGGTCGGAGACCCAGTACTTC.

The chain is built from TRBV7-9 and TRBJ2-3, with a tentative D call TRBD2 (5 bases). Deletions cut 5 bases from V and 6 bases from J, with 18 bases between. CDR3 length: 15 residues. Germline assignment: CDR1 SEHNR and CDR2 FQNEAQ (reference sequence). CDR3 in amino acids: CASSPLQAGGDTQYF. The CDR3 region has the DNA TGTGCCAGCAGCCCGCTTCAGGCTGGCGGGGATACGCAGTATTTT.

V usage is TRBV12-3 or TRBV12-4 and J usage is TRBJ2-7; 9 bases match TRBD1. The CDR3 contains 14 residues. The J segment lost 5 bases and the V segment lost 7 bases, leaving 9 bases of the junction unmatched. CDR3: CASKERQGGNEQYF. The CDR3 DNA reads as TGTGCCAGCAAGGAACGACAGGGGGGCAACGAGCAGTACTTC.

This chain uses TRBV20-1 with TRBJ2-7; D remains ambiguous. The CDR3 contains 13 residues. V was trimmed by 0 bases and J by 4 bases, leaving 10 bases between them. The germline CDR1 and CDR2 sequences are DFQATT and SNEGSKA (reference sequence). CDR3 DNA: TGCAGTGCTAGAGATCTAGATTTATACGAGCAGTACTTC. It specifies CSARDLDLYEQYF.

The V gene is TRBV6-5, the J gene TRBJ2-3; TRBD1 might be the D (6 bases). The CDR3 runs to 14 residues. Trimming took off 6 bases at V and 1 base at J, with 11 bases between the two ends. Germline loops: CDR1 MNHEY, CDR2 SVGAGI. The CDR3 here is CASRVSGGTDTQYF. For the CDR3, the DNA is TGTGCCAGCAGAGTGTCAGGGGGCACAGATACGCAGTATTTT.

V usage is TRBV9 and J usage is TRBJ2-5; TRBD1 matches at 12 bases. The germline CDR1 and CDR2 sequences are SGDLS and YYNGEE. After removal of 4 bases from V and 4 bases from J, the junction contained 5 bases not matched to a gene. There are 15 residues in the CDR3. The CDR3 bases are TGTGCCAGCAGCTTGGGACAGGGGGCGGCAGAGACCCAGTACTTC. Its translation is CASSLGQGAAETQYF.

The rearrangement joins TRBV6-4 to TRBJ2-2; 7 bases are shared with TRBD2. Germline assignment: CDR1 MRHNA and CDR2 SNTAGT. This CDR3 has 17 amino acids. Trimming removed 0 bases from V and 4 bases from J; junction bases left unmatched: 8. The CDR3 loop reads CASSDSWRETVTGELFF. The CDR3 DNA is TGTGCCAGCAGTGACTCGTGGCGGGAGACGGTCACCGGGGAGCTGTTTTTT.

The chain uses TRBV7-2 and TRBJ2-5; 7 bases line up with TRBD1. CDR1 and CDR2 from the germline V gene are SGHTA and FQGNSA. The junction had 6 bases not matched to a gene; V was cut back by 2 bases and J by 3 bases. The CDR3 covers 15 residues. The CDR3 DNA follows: TGTGCCAGCAGCTTAAGTAGGGGGCAGGAAGAGACCCAGTACTTC. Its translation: CASSLSRGQEETQYF.

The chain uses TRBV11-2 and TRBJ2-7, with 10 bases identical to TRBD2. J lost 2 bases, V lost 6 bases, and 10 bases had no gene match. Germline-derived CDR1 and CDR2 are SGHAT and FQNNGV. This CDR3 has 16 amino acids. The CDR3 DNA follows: TGTGCCAGCAGTCCATCTCTAGCGGGGGCGACCTACGAGCAGTACTTC. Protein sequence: CASSPSLAGATYEQYF.

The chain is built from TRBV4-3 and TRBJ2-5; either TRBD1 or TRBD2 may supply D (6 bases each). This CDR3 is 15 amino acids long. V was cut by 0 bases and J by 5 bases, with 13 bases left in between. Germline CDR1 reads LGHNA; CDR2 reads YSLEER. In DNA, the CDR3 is TGCGCCAGCAGCCAAGATACGGGGGCTGGGGAGACCCAGTACTTC. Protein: CASSQDTGAGETQYF.

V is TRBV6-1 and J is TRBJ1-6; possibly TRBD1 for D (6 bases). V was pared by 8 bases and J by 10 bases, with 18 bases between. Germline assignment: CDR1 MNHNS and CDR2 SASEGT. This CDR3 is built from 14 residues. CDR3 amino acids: CASCLTRGGSPLHF. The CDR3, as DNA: TGTGCCAGCTGCCTCACCAGGGGAGGCTCACCCCTCCACTTT.

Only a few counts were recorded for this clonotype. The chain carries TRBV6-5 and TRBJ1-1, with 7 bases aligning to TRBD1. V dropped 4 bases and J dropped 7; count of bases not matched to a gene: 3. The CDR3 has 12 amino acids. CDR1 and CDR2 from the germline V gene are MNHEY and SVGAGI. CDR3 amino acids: CASSSRTGEAFF. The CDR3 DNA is TGTGCCAGCAGTTCTCGGACAGGTGAAGCTTTCTTT.

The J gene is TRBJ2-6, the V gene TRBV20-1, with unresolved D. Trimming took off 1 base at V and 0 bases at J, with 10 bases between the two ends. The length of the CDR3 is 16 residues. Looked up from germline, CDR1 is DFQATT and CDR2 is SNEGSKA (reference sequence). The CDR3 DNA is TGCAGTGCTAGAGGACGACGCCACTCTGGGGCCAACGTCCTGACTTTC. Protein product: CSARGRRHSGANVLTF.

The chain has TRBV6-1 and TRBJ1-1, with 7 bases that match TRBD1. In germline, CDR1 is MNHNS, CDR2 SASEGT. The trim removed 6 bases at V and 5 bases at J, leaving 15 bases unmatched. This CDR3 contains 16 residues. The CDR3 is CASSNAATGYDTEAFF. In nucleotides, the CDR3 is TGTGCCAGCAGCAACGCCGCGACAGGGTATGATACTGAAGCTTTCTTT.

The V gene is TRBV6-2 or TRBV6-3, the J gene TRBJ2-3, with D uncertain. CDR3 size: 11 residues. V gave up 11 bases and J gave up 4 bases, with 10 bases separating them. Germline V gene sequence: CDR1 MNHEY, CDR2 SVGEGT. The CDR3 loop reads CAAARADTQYF. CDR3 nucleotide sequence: TGTGCCGCGGCTAGGGCAGATACGCAGTATTTT.

The CDR3, as DNA: TGTGCCAGCAGCCGCACCGCTAGCGGAGCGGTAGATACGCAGTATTTT. Translation gives CASSRTASGAVDTQYF. The chain couples TRBV6-1 to TRBJ2-3, with 7 bases that match TRBD2. CDR1 MNHNS and CDR2 SASEGT come from the germline V gene. This CDR3 is 16 amino acids long. J gave up 5 bases and V 6 bases, and 14 bases lay outside the gene matches.

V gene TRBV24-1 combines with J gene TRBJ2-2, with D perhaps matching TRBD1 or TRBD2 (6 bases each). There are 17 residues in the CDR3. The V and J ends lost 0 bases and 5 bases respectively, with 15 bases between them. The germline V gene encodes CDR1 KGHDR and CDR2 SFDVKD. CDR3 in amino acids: CATSDLPSKGGTGELFF. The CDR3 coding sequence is TGTGCCACCAGTGATTTGCCGAGTAAAGGGGGGACCGGGGAGCTGTTTTTT.